The next 10 T cell receptor beta chains were all read from a single sample in a study of T cells in Graves' hyperthyroidism and ophthalmopathy (dated by TCRdb to between 2018 and 2021). Libraries were built with multiplex PCR. TCRdb lists the instrument as Illumina HiSeq 2000. Amplification of TCR beta CDR3 regions was carried out from RNA transcripts. The TCR CDR3 was subjected to a first round of RT-PCR using the HTBI primer set and the Qiagen OneStep RT-PCR kit. TCRdb itself trimmed the public reads at Q25 with fastp, ran MiXCR and retained productive beta chains. CDR3 protein duplicates are merged, each entry listing the most common genes and DNA. The sample table lists 370,000 or so distinct CDR3 sequences, approximately 15% of them with a count of one. About 30% of the sample rests with the top ten. Material: blood. These receptors came from a woman aged 18-29 years with Graves' hyperthyroidism that later progressed to Graves' ophthalmopathy.

This clonotype occurred many times. The V call is TRBV6-1, the J call TRBJ1-2; TRBD1 agrees at 7 bases. CDR1 is MNHNS and CDR2 is SASEGT in the germline V gene. After removal of 1 base from V and 7 bases from J, the junction contained 9 bases not matched to a gene. This CDR3 comprises 15 residues. The CDR3 bases are TGTGCCAGCAGTGAAGGTTTGCTGACAGGGAGTGGCTACACCTTC. Amino acid sequence: CASSEGLLTGSGYTF.

This clonotype was picked up a small number of times. The gene calls are TRBV30 and TRBJ1-2; no reliable D call. Germline V gene sequence: CDR1 GTSNPN, CDR2 SVGIG (reference sequence). V was shortened by 1 base and J by 7 bases, with 10 bases between the two germline ends. This CDR3 has 12 amino acids. The DNA of the CDR3 is TGTGCCTGGAGTGCCGGGCTCTCTGGCTACACCTTC. This gives the protein CAWSAGLSGYTF. The whole variable domain, remainder taken from reference TRBV30 and TRBJ1-2, is SQTIHQWPATLVQPVGSPLSLECTVEGTSNPNLYWYRQAAGRGLQLLFYSVGIGQISSEVPQNLSASRPQDRQFILSSKKLLLSDSGFYLCAWSAGLSGYTFGSGTRLTVV.

This clonotype was recorded once. One junction end disagrees with the germline gene, perhaps due to a read error. The CDR3 DNA reads TGTGCCAGCAGCAGGGACAGGGTTTGGGCCAAAAGCATTCAGTACTTC. Translating it yields CASSRDRVWAKSIQYF. The chain is built from TRBV7-8 and TRBJ2-4; 9 nucleotides align to TRBD1. Germline V gene sequence: CDR1 SGHVS, CDR2 FQNEAQ. CDR3 length equals 16 residues.

This clonotype was seen more than once but under ten times. The chain recombines TRBV4-3 with TRBJ2-7, with D perhaps assigned TRBD1 or TRBD2 (5 bases each). Germline assignment: CDR1 LGHNA and CDR2 YSLEER. V was shortened by 2 bases and J by 3 bases, with 14 bases between the two germline ends. The CDR3 is 15 residues long. The CDR3 bases are TGCGCCAGCAGCCAAAGTTGGGGGAACATCTACGAGCAGTACTTC. Its translation is CASSQSWGNIYEQYF.

This clonotype was detected ten times or more. The chain has TRBV9 and TRBJ1-3; 7 nucleotides align to TRBD1. The CDR3 is 15 amino acids. CDR1 SGDLS and CDR2 YYNGEE come from the germline V gene. The junction had 4 bases not matched to a gene; V was cut back by 0 bases and J by 4 bases. CDR3: CASSVEGAYGNTIYF. CDR3 in DNA: TGTGCCAGCAGCGTAGAGGGGGCGTACGGAAACACCATATATTTT.

In regard to this clonotype: Possible read error: a much larger clone is one base away. V and J are TRBV5-1 and TRBJ2-1, with a tentative D call TRBD1 (6 bases). The CDR3 runs to 19 residues. In germline, CDR1 is SGHRS, CDR2 YFSETQ. V was shortened by 0 bases and J by 0 bases, with 19 bases between the two germline ends. The CDR3 sequence is CASSLANRALLASYNEQFF. The CDR3 region has the DNA TGCGCCAGCAGCTTGGCAAACAGGGCCTTGCTCGCCTCCTACAATGAGCAGTTCTTC.

This clonotype was detected a few times. Just one base apart from a much larger clone, this may be a read error. The genes are TRBV28 and TRBJ1-1; D not resolved. Germline CDR1 MDHEN, CDR2 SYDVKM. The CDR3 runs 12 residues. The CDR3 nucleotides are TGTGCCAGCAGTCCGTCGAACACTGGAGCTTTCTTT. Translation: CASSPSNTGAFF.

This clonotype occurred many times. The chain is built from TRBV12-3 or TRBV12-4 and TRBJ2-3; D not certain. V lost 6 bases to trimming and J lost 0 bases, with 19 bases between them. The CDR3 sequence is 17 residues long. The CDR3, as DNA: TGTGCCAGCAGGCAAATCGTTGCTAGGACGAGCACAGATACGCAGTATTTT. Translated: CASRQIVARTSTDTQYF.

The CDR3 is CAISDLYEQYF. The DNA for the CDR3 is TGTGCCATCAGTGATCTCTACGAGCAGTACTTC. The chain couples TRBV10-3 to TRBJ2-7; unclear D gene. CDR3 length: 11 residues. V shed 3 bases and J shed 3 bases, with 3 bases lying between them. In germline, CDR1 is ENHRY, CDR2 SYGVKD.

This clonotype rates as medium-sized. The J gene is TRBJ2-6, the V gene TRBV2, with TRBD1 as a possible D gene (5 bases). The V end was cut by 7 bases, the J end by 0 bases, with 10 bases between. Germline V gives CDR1 SNHLY, CDR2 FYNNEI. The CDR3 sequence is 15 residues long. CDR3 loop: CASTETVSGANVLTF. In nucleotides, the CDR3 is TGTGCCAGCACCGAGACAGTCTCTGGGGCCAACGTCCTGACTTTC. Together with reference TRBV2 and TRBJ2-6, the CDR3 gives the full variable domain: EPEVTQTPSHQVTQMGQEVILRCVPISNHLYFYWYRQILGQKVEFLVSFYNNEISEKSEIFDDQFSVERPDGSNFTLKIRSTKLEDSAMYFCASTETVSGANVLTFGAGSRLTVL.